This T cell receptor beta chain was captured in a study of T cells in tuberculosis. The CDR3 is made up of 16 amino acids. CDR1 is LNHNV and CDR2 is YYDKDF in the germline V gene (reference sequence). Trimming took off 0 bases at V and 1 base at J, with 12 bases between the two ends. TCRdb's copy holds only in-frame clones and misses some; the assay was immunoSEQ multiplex PCR. Here the sample spans tens of thousands of clones, around 94% being singletons. This receptor was identified in a donor aged 10-30 years with latent tuberculosis or without tuberculosis infection. Some clones in this sample may be carry-over from other donors' samples. The sequenced material came from PBMCs. The V call is TRBV15, the J call TRBJ2-5; D is ambiguous. The CDR3 protein is CATSRDPPGFQETQYF. The DNA of the CDR3 is TGTGCCACCAGCAGAGATCCCCCAGGATTCCAAGAGACCCAGTACTTC.